This TCR beta chain was captured by sequencing in a study of T cells in Graves' hyperthyroidism and ophthalmopathy. Study-wide context: Peripheral blood was secured at the point of initial diagnosis, before any treatment. Study-level points and caveats: Ophthalmopathy was model-predicted a median about six months pre-onset.

Graves' hyperthyroidism is called stable when ophthalmopathy does not progress within 18 months. Patients were excluded for uncontrolled infection, other autoimmune disease, pregnancy or lactation. As regards this clonotype: Its antigen is as yet unknown.

CDR1 is MNHEY and CDR2 is SMNVEV in the germline V gene (reference sequence). The CDR3 has 13 amino acids. Between the trimmed V and J ends, which lost 3 bases and 4 bases, there was a span of 7 bases. The TCR beta CDR3 regions underwent amplification using RNA transcripts as the source. First-round RT-PCR targeting the TCR CDR3 was performed with the HTBI primer set. TCRdb redid the calling of the multiplex PCR reads with MiXCR, one entry per CDR3 protein. The sample contains under 350,000 distinct CDR3 sequences, roughly 20% of which appear only once. V gene TRBV27 combines with J gene TRBJ2-1; D uncertain. The TCR was taken from a woman between 50 and 59 years old with Graves' hyperthyroidism. The sample consisted of blood. The CDR3 sequence is CASSLYWYNEQFF. CDR3 coding DNA: TGTGCCAGCAGTTTGTACTGGTACAATGAGCAGTTCTTC.